The sequence of this T cell receptor (beta chain) was determined in a study of siplizumab effects on memory and regulatory T cells. General observations from the study: Naive T cells seemed more diverse than memory cells and seemed major alloresponse contributors.

With regard to this clone: Its antigen is unidentified.

This CDR3 is built from 16 residues. Per germline, CDR1 SGHRS and CDR2 YFSETQ. The germline V and J ends were trimmed by 2 bases and 4 bases, with 18 bases remaining between them. TCR templates numbering approximately 9.3 x 10^4 were assayed per sample. TCRdb's table, derived via immunoSEQ multiplex PCR, lists solely in-frame clones and lacks some. Altogether about 50,000 clones are present, approximately 84% being singletons, with the ten largest covering 0.35%. The TCR was taken from a human donor in good health. The sequencing input was naive CD8+ T cells sorted from blood. The rearrangement joins TRBV5-1 to TRBJ1-1; D is ambiguous. The CDR3 loop is CASSFGPNGDGTEAFF. The CDR3 DNA is TGCGCCAGCAGCTTTGGGCCGAACGGCGACGGCACTGAAGCTTTCTTT.